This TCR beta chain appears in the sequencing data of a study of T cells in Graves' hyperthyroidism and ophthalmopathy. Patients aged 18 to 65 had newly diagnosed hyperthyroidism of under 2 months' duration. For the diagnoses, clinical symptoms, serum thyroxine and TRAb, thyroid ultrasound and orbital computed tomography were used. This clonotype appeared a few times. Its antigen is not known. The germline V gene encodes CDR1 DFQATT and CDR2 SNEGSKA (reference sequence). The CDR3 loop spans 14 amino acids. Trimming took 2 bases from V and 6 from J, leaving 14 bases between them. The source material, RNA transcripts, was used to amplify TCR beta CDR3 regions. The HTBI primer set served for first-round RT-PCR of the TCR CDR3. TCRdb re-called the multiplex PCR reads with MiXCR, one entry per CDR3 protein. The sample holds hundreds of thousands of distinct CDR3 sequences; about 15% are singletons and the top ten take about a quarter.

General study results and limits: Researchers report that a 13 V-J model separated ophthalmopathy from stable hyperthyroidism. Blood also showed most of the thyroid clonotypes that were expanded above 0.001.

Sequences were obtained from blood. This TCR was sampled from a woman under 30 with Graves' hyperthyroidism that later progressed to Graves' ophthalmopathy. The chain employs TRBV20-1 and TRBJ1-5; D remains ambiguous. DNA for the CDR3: TGCAGTGCTAGAAGAGGGAGGGCGAGTCAGCCCCAGCATTTT. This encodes CSARRGRASQPQHF.